A single sample is the source of the 23 T cell receptor beta chains below, sequenced in a study of T cell responses to AZD1222 COVID-19 vaccine. Clones were sequenced by immunoSEQ multiplex PCR, and TCRdb holds only the in-frame ones, with some missing. Found here are around 97,000 clones, 90% of them singletons; the top ten hold about 5%. Sequenced here: peripheral blood, sampled on day 0 of AZD1222 vaccination. These receptors all come from an adult in good health.

The V gene is TRBV11-2, the J gene TRBJ2-7, with 8 bases that match TRBD1. V lost 4 bases to trimming and J lost 3 bases; unmatched junction nucleotides: 11. Germline values: CDR1 SGHAT, CDR2 FQNNGV. This CDR3 has 16 amino acids. CDR3 nucleotides: TGTGCCAGCAGCTCCGGGACAGGAAATGGGGTCTACGAGCAGTACTTC. This encodes CASSSGTGNGVYEQYF.

The chain links TRBV12-5 to TRBJ2-3, with 10 bases lining up with TRBD2. The CDR3 runs to 17 residues. The germline CDR1 and CDR2 sequences are LGHNT and FRNRAP. Germline trimming cut 1 base from V and 2 bases from J; bases unmatched to any gene: 6. CDR3 coding DNA: TGTGCTAGTGGTTTGGCTAGCGGGGGTTTAGTCACAGATACGCAGTATTTT. It encodes CASGLASGGLVTDTQYF.

This clone was recorded a few times. The chain combines TRBV5-5 with TRBJ1-6; D may be TRBD1 (6 bases). Per germline, CDR1 SGHKS and CDR2 YYEKEE (reference sequence). The V end was cut by 4 bases, the J end by 12 bases, with 17 bases between. The CDR3 has 14 residues. CDR3 nucleotide sequence: TGTGCCAGCAGCCACGCACAGGGACCCCTACCCCTCCACTTT. It codes for CASSHAQGPLPLHF. The full variable domain, completed using reference TRBV5-5 and TRBJ1-6, is DAGVTQSPTHLIKTRGQQVTLRCSPISGHKSVSWYQQVLGQGPQFIFQYYEKEERGRGNFPDRFSARQFPNYSSELNVNALLLGDSALYLCASSHAQGPLPLHFGNGTRLTVT.

The genes are TRBV7-9 and TRBJ1-5; D is undetermined. The CDR3 length is 13 residues. The germline V and J ends were trimmed by 2 bases and 0 bases, with 2 bases remaining between them. Looked up from germline, CDR1 is SEHNR and CDR2 is FQNEAQ (reference sequence). CDR3 in amino acids: CASSLNSNQPQHF. The CDR3 region has the DNA TGTGCCAGCAGCTTAAATAGCAATCAGCCCCAGCATTTT.

The chain recombines TRBV18 with TRBJ2-3, with 12 bases matching TRBD1. The trim removed 3 bases at V and 5 bases at J, leaving 12 bases unmatched. The CDR3 has 18 amino acids. Germline V gives CDR1 KGHSH, CDR2 LQKENI. The CDR3 DNA reads TGTGCCAGCTCACCCTATACCCGGGACAGGGGGCGCGTAGATACGCAGTATTTT. Translated: CASSPYTRDRGRVDTQYF.

This clone was detected only once. V usage is TRBV6-5 and J usage is TRBJ2-1; D gene uncertain. The CDR3 sequence is 11 residues long. Looked up from germline, CDR1 is MNHEY and CDR2 is SVGAGI. The germline V and J ends were trimmed by 2 bases and 10 bases, with 6 bases remaining between them. The CDR3 sequence: CASSYGYEQFF. The CDR3 coding sequence is TGTGCCAGCAGTTACGGTTACGAGCAGTTCTTC.

The rearrangement joins TRBV28 to TRBJ1-1, with D possibly being TRBD1 (6 bases). CDR1 is MDHEN and CDR2 is SYDVKM in the germline V gene. This CDR3 region has 13 residues. V dropped 7 bases and J dropped 1 base, with 10 bases sitting between them. The CDR3 DNA sequence: TGTGCCAGCAAGCAACAGGGGAACACTGAAGCTTTCTTT. It translates to CASKQQGNTEAFF.

The V gene is TRBV19, the J gene TRBJ1-1; the D gene is possibly TRBD1 (5 bases). Trimming took off 4 bases at V and 0 bases at J, with 9 bases between the two ends. The CDR3 runs 14 residues. CDR1 and CDR2 (germline): LNHDA, SQIVND (reference sequence). The CDR3 reads CASSKVGLNTEAFF. The DNA for the CDR3 is TGTGCCAGTAGTAAAGTGGGGCTGAACACTGAAGCTTTCTTT.

The V call is TRBV9, the J call TRBJ1-2; D might be TRBD1 (5 bases). CDR1 is SGDLS, CDR2 YYNGEE, per germline. The V end lost 0 bases, the J end lost 8 bases, and 8 bases lay between the germline ends. The length of the CDR3 is 12 residues. CDR3 residues: CASSVAGGGYTF. The CDR3 DNA follows: TGTGCCAGCAGCGTAGCCGGGGGGGGCTACACCTTC.

This clone was recorded once. The gene calls are TRBV7-2 and TRBJ2-5; 9 bases are shared with TRBD1. V trimming: 3 bases; J trimming: 2 bases; junction bases outside the gene matches: 7. There are 16 residues in the CDR3. Germline lookup yields CDR1 SGHTA and CDR2 FQGNSA. The CDR3 loop is CASSLEWDRAQETQYF. Written as DNA, the CDR3 is TGTGCCAGCAGCTTGGAGTGGGACAGGGCGCAAGAGACCCAGTACTTC.

The chain has TRBV9 and TRBJ1-2; D might be TRBD1 (5 bases). The germline V gene encodes CDR1 SGDLS and CDR2 YYNGEE. The length of the CDR3 is 16 residues. Trimming pared 4 bases from V and 5 bases from J, leaving 21 bases between. Written as DNA, the CDR3 is TGTGCCAGCAGCTCAGGGATGGATCCCAGATCTTATGGCTACACCTTC. Translation: CASSSGMDPRSYGYTF.

In DNA, the CDR3 is TGTGCCAGCAGTGAGACGGCCTCTGGAAACACCATATATTTT. It yields the protein CASSETASGNTIYF. The chain employs TRBV6-2 or TRBV6-3 and TRBJ1-3; D is ambiguous. Trimming took off 5 bases at V and 0 bases at J, with 8 bases between the two ends. The CDR3 sequence is 14 residues long. CDR1 is MNHEY, CDR2 SVGEGT, per germline.

The chain combines TRBV23-1 with TRBJ1-4; tentative D call: TRBD1 (5 bases). TRBV23-1 falls under the ORF class, with uncertain function. V was pared by 4 bases and J by 3 bases, with 24 bases between. The CDR3 runs to 19 residues. CDR3 amino acids: CASSPPRTEGKVANEKLFF. The CDR3 DNA follows: TGCGCCAGCAGTCCACCGCGGACGGAGGGGAAGGTAGCTAATGAAAAACTGTTTTTT.

The rearrangement joins TRBV6-1 to TRBJ2-5; 15 nucleotides align to TRBD2. The CDR3 contains 18 residues. V lost 4 bases and J lost 0; bases outside the gene matches: 6. Per germline, CDR1 MNHNS and CDR2 SASEGT. Here the CDR3 reads CASSGTSGGAWDQETQYF. The CDR3 DNA follows: TGTGCCAGCAGTGGGACTAGCGGGGGGGCTTGGGACCAAGAGACCCAGTACTTC.

The chain is built from TRBV5-6 and TRBJ1-3; the D gene is possibly TRBD1 (5 bases). V lost 3 bases to trimming and J lost 1 base, with 5 bases between them. The germline V gene encodes CDR1 SGHDT and CDR2 YYEEEE. The CDR3 covers 13 residues. The CDR3, as DNA: TGTGCCAGCAGCTGGACATCTGGAAACACCATATATTTT. Its translation: CASSWTSGNTIYF.

The gene calls are TRBV6-5 and TRBJ1-4; 8 positions agree with TRBD1. CDR1 is MNHEY, CDR2 SVGAGI, per germline. V lost 5 bases, J lost 11 bases, and 13 bases stayed unmatched. There are 15 residues in the CDR3. The CDR3 nucleotides read TGTGCCAGCAGTAGAGCGGGACAGGCGGCCCGGAAACTGTTTTTT. Protein: CASSRAGQAARKLFF.

J is TRBJ2-4 and V is TRBV20-1; TRBD1 or TRBD2 may be the D gene (6 bases each). Germline CDR1 is DFQATT and CDR2 is SNEGSKA (reference sequence). V lost 3 bases, J lost 1 base, and 13 bases lay in between. The CDR3 loop spans 15 amino acids. The CDR3 region has the DNA TGCAGTGCTAGTAGGGGGGCCGGGGCCAAAAACATTCAGTACTTC. This gives the protein CSASRGAGAKNIQYF.

The V call is TRBV27, the J call TRBJ1-6; D remains ambiguous. Trimming shortened V by 4 bases and J by 10 bases, and 14 bases separated the two germline ends. The CDR3 is 14 residues long. Germline loops: CDR1 MNHEY, CDR2 SMNVEV (reference sequence). CDR3 nucleotides: TGTGCCAGCAGTTCGGCAGGCTTAGGGTCACCCCTCCACTTT. This encodes CASSSAGLGSPLHF.

This clone was observed a single time. The chain joins TRBV19 to TRBJ2-3, with 8 positions matching TRBD2. CDR1 and CDR2 (germline): LNHDA, SQIVND (reference sequence). This CDR3 contains 13 residues. V lost 7 bases to trimming and J lost 2 bases; unmatched junction nucleotides: 2. The CDR3, as DNA: TGTGCCAGTACAGCGGGGGACACAGATACGCAGTATTTT. The encoded protein is CASTAGDTDTQYF.

V and J are TRBV7-2 and TRBJ2-1; D perhaps matches TRBD2 (6 bases). The germline V gene encodes CDR1 SGHTA and CDR2 FQGNSA. CDR3 size: 15 residues. V gave up 6 bases and J gave up 5 bases, with 17 bases separating them. The CDR3 sequence: CASSSTSDLHNEQFF. The CDR3 DNA reads TGTGCCAGCAGTTCGACTAGTGACCTGCACAATGAGCAGTTCTTC. Drawing the rest from reference TRBV7-2 and TRBJ2-1, the complete variable domain is GAGVSQSPSNKVTEKGKDVELRCDPISGHTALYWYRQSLGQGLEFLIYFQGNSAPDKSGLPSDRFSAERTGGSVSTLTIQRTQQEDSAVYLCASSSTSDLHNEQFFGPGTRLTVL.

The table lists this clone with a count of one. The chain uses TRBV11-2 and TRBJ2-7, with 7 bases that match TRBD1. J was trimmed by 6 bases and V by 5 bases; bases with no gene match: 13. Per the germline V gene, CDR1 is SGHAT and CDR2 is FQNNGV. The CDR3 runs to 15 residues. The CDR3 sequence is CASSQATGFSGEQYF. For the CDR3, the DNA is TGTGCCAGCAGCCAAGCGACAGGGTTTTCGGGCGAGCAGTACTTC.

The chain joins TRBV19 to TRBJ1-1; no clear D. The CDR3 has 14 amino acids. The V end was cut by 5 bases, the J end by 0 bases, with 10 bases between. CDR1 and CDR2 (germline): LNHDA, SQIVND (reference sequence). CDR3 coding DNA: TGTGCCAGTAGTGCTCCGGACTTGAACACTGAAGCTTTCTTT. This encodes CASSAPDLNTEAFF. Full variable domain (remainder filled in from reference TRBV19 and TRBJ1-1): DGGITQSPKYLFRKEGQNVTLSCEQNLNHDAMYWYRQDPGQGLRLIYYSQIVNDFQKGDIAEGYSVSREKKESFPLTVTSAQKNPTAFYLCASSAPDLNTEAFFGQGTRLTVV.

The chain links TRBV11-2 to TRBJ2-1, with 13 nucleotides matching TRBD2. Unmatched junction bases numbered 8, after V lost 0 bases and J lost 0 bases. The CDR3 sequence is 20 residues long. The V gene's germline CDR1 is SGHAT and CDR2 FQNNGV. As DNA, the CDR3 is TGTGCCAGCAGCTTAGAGTCGGGACTAGCGGGGAGGAGCTCCTACAATGAGCAGTTCTTC. This codes for CASSLESGLAGRSSYNEQFF.